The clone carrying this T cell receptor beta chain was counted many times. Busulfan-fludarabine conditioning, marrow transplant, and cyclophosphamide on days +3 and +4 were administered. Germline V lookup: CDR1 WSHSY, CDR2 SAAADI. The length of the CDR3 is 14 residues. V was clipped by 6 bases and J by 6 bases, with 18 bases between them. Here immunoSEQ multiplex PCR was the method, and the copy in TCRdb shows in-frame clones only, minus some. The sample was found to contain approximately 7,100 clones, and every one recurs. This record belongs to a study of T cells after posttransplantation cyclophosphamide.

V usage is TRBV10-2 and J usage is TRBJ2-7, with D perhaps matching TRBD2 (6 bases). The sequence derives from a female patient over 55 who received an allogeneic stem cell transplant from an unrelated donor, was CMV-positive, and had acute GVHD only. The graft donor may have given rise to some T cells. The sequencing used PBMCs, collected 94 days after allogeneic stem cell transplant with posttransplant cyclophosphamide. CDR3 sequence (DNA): TGCGCCAGCAGCGTGCTAGCGCAGACCGGCGAGCAGTACTTC. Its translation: CASSVLAQTGEQYF.